This TCR beta chain was sequenced during a study of blood T cell repertoires in COVID-19. Overall study context: T cells, B-cell-depleted T cells, or PBMCs provided the cDNA or gDNA that served as material.

Cohort assignment relied on participant-reported clinical history. As handled by the study authors: Amplifying reference gene primers gave estimates of nucleated cell counts. Profiling relied on immunoSEQ multiplex PCR, and the TCRdb table lists in-frame clones only, not all of them. Clone size and V and J calls were adopted from that table, with D and trimming inferred from the DNA. The profile shows approximately 300,000 clones, 85% to 90% of them singletons. The CDR3 loop spans 16 amino acids. V was pared by 5 bases and J by 0 bases, with 6 bases of the junction left unmatched. Germline V gives CDR1 SGHNT, CDR2 YENEEA.

The sequence came from a woman younger than 30 with acute COVID-19. The gene calls are TRBV11-3 and TRBJ2-2; TRBD2 matches at 7 bases. The sample was PBMCs or T cells enriched from blood (not recorded which). The CDR3 loop is CASSGSGTTNTGELFF. The CDR3 region has the DNA TGTGCCAGCAGCGGGTCCGGGACTACGAACACCGGGGAGCTGTTTTTT. Full variable domain (outside the CDR3, taken from reference TRBV11-3 and TRBJ2-2): EAGVVQSPRYKIIEKKQPVAFWCNPISGHNTLYWYLQNLGQGPELLIRYENEEAVDDSQLPKDRFSAERLKGVDSTLKIQPAELGDSAVYLCASSGSGTTNTGELFFGEGSRLTVL.